The next 32 T cell receptor beta chains were all read from a single sample in a study of blood T cell repertoires in COVID-19. Clones were read by immunoSEQ multiplex PCR, and TCRdb kept only the in-frame ones, dropping some. The sample includes 160,000 or so clones, about 85% of them seen just once. The sample comprised peripheral blood. These receptors originate from a man aged 65 to 85 who had recovered from COVID-19.

The table lists this clone with a few counts. The chain employs TRBV5-6 and TRBJ2-2; 12 positions agree with TRBD2. The germline gives CDR1 SGHDT, CDR2 YYEEEE. This CDR3 spans 15 amino acids. The V segment lost 2 bases and the J segment 6 bases; nucleotides outside the gene matches: 2. The CDR3 is CASSFRLAGAGELFF. The DNA of the CDR3 is TGTGCCAGCAGCTTCAGACTAGCGGGAGCCGGGGAGCTGTTTTTT. The whole variable domain, remainder taken from reference TRBV5-6 and TRBJ2-2, is DAGVTQSPTHLIKTRGQQVTLRCSPKSGHDTVSWYQQALGQGPQFIFQYYEEEERQRGNFPDRFSGHQFPNYSSELNVNALLLGDSALYLCASSFRLAGAGELFFGEGSRLTVL.

This chain uses TRBV5-1 with TRBJ1-6, with 7 bases fitting TRBD1. The CDR3 has 15 residues. V trimming: 4 bases; J trimming: 8 bases; junction bases outside the gene matches: 9. The germline V gene has CDR1 SGHRS and CDR2 YFSETQ. CDR3 sequence (DNA): TGCGCCAGCAGCCCTGGGACAGTTGAGGATTCACCCCTCCACTTT. It yields the protein CASSPGTVEDSPLHF.

This clone was seen only once. The rearrangement joins TRBV12-3 or TRBV12-4 to TRBJ1-1; D unresolved. V was pared by 0 bases and J by 1 base, with 3 bases between. This CDR3 is built from 13 residues. CDR3 in DNA: TGTGCCAGCAGTTTAGCTCAGAACACTGAAGCTTTCTTT. This gives the protein CASSLAQNTEAFF.

The chain combines TRBV4-1 with TRBJ1-1; 7 nucleotides align to TRBD1. Germline lookup yields CDR1 MGHRA and CDR2 YSYEKL. V dropped 0 bases and J dropped 4; count of bases not matched to a gene: 8. The CDR3 has 16 amino acids. The CDR3 region has the DNA TGCGCCAGCAGCCAAGAAGGAGACAGGGTGGGCACTGAAGCTTTCTTT. It specifies CASSQEGDRVGTEAFF.

The rearrangement links TRBV9 to TRBJ2-1; 7 bases map to TRBD2. The ends lost 0 bases at V and 3 bases at J; junction bases unmatched: 3. The CDR3 contains 15 residues. The germline gives CDR1 SGDLS, CDR2 YYNGEE. CDR3 coding DNA: TGTGCCAGCAGCGTAGGCCTAGCGGACTACAATGAGCAGTTCTTC. Its translation: CASSVGLADYNEQFF.

The rearrangement uses TRBV29-1 and TRBJ2-3; TRBD2 agrees at 12 bases. V shed 7 bases and J 5 bases; nucleotides not matched to a gene: 7. There are 14 residues in the CDR3. Germline V gene data show CDR1 as SQVTM and CDR2 as ANQGSEA. Here the CDR3 DNA reads TGCAGCGCCCAGACTAGCGGGAGTGTAGATACGCAGTATTTT. It yields the protein CSAQTSGSVDTQYF.

The genes are TRBV2 and TRBJ2-2; no clear D. The germline V and J ends were trimmed by 0 bases and 3 bases, with 8 bases remaining between them. The CDR3 runs 15 residues. Per germline, CDR1 SNHLY and CDR2 FYNNEI. CDR3 DNA sequence: TGTGCCAGCAGTGAAGCGGAGCAGTACACCGGGGAGCTGTTTTTT. As protein: CASSEAEQYTGELFF.

This clone has a single count. The genes are TRBV9 and TRBJ2-1, with 10 bases identical to TRBD2. This CDR3 is 15 amino acids long. J gave up 6 bases and V 0 bases, and 3 bases lay outside the gene matches. Looked up from germline, CDR1 is SGDLS and CDR2 is YYNGEE. The CDR3 loop reads CASSVGAGGGNEQFF. The CDR3 DNA reads as TGTGCCAGCAGCGTAGGAGCGGGAGGGGGCAATGAGCAGTTCTTC.

The chain recombines TRBV7-9 with TRBJ2-3; 10 bases match TRBD2. This CDR3 has 17 amino acids. Germline V CDR1 and CDR2: SEHNR, FQNEAQ (reference sequence). V shed 0 bases, J shed 5 bases, and the junction held 8 bases outside the gene matches. CDR3 nucleotide sequence: TGTGCCAGCAGCTTAGCGGCTAGCGGGAGTGGAAAAGATACGCAGTATTTT. This sequence encodes CASSLAASGSGKDTQYF.

The V and J genes are TRBV11-1 and TRBJ2-7, with D possibly being TRBD2 (5 bases). The germline gives CDR1 SGHAT, CDR2 FQDESV (reference sequence). Between the trimmed V and J ends, which lost 0 bases and 5 bases, there was a span of 8 bases. The CDR3 has 13 residues. CDR3 region: CASSLAPGDEQYF. Here the CDR3 DNA reads TGTGCCAGCAGCTTAGCGCCCGGGGACGAGCAGTACTTC.

The genes are TRBV3-1 (or the pseudogene TRBV3-2) and TRBJ2-1; 15 bases are a match to TRBD2. The CDR3 contains 16 residues. The germline gives CDR1 LGHDT, CDR2 YNNKEL (reference sequence). After removal of 3 bases from V and 9 bases from J, the junction contained 6 bases not matched to a gene. The CDR3 sequence is CASSHGLAGGPLEQFF. The DNA for the CDR3 is TGTGCCAGCAGCCACGGACTAGCGGGAGGGCCGCTTGAGCAGTTCTTC.

The V and J genes are TRBV28 and TRBJ2-7; no clear D gene. This CDR3 comprises 12 residues. The germline V and J ends were trimmed by 6 bases and 3 bases, with 9 bases remaining between them. CDR1 and CDR2 from the germline V gene are MDHEN and SYDVKM. The CDR3 loop is CASRMGLYEQYF. CDR3 in DNA: TGTGCCAGCAGGATGGGCCTCTACGAGCAGTACTTC. The full variable domain, rest sourced from reference TRBV28 and TRBJ2-7, is DVKVTQSSRYLVKRTGEKVFLECVQDMDHENMFWYRQDPGLGLRLIYFSYDVKMKEKGDIPEGYSVSREKKERFSLILESASTNQTSMYLCASRMGLYEQYFGPGTRLTVT.

V and J are TRBV6-1 and TRBJ2-2; 7 bases line up with TRBD2. This CDR3 is built from 16 residues. Germline CDR1 reads MNHNS; CDR2 reads SASEGT. V gave up 3 bases and J gave up 2 bases; unmatched junction bases: 6. The CDR3 loop is CASSDTGLSNTGELFF. Written as DNA, the CDR3 is TGTGCCAGCAGTGACACGGGACTATCAAACACCGGGGAGCTGTTTTTT.

This sequence joins TRBV4-1 and TRBJ1-1, with a tentative D call TRBD1 (5 bases). CDR1 and CDR2 (germline): MGHRA, YSYEKL. Trimming took off 0 bases at V and 3 bases at J, with 11 bases between the two ends. The CDR3 length is 15 residues. CDR3: CASSQDDRLHTEAFF. The CDR3 DNA reads as TGCGCCAGCAGCCAAGATGACAGACTTCACACTGAAGCTTTCTTT.

This chain connects TRBV4-1 to TRBJ2-7; D remains unclear. The V gene lost 3 bases and the J gene lost 5 bases, with 17 bases spanning the gap. Germline V CDR1 and CDR2: MGHRA, YSYEKL. The length of the CDR3 is 15 residues. As DNA, the CDR3 is TGCGCCAGCAGCCAGACGGGTTCCTCGATCAACGAGCAGTACTTC. Amino acid sequence: CASSQTGSSINEQYF.

V gene TRBV9 combines with J gene TRBJ2-1, with 11 nucleotides matching TRBD2. J lost 5 bases, V lost 6 bases, and 4 bases had no gene match. The CDR3 totals 14 residues. Germline V gene lookup returns CDR1 SGDLS and CDR2 YYNGEE. This CDR3 reads CASTTGLADNEQFF. DNA of the CDR3: TGTGCCAGCACCACGGGACTAGCGGACAATGAGCAGTTCTTC.

CDR3 sequence (DNA): TGTGCCAGCAGTTACTCTCGTCAGGGGGGCACCGGGGAGCTGTTTTTT. As protein: CASSYSRQGGTGELFF. The J gene is TRBJ2-2, the V gene TRBV6-5; perhaps TRBD1 as D (7 bases). The CDR3 runs 16 residues. Germline V CDR1 and CDR2: MNHEY, SVGAGI. V dropped 0 bases and J dropped 4 bases, with 12 bases sitting between them.

The chain combines TRBV6-2 or TRBV6-3 with TRBJ1-6, with D perhaps TRBD1 (5 bases). Germline V lookup: CDR1 MNHEY, CDR2 SVGEGT. The CDR3 has 16 residues. V was cut by 6 bases and J by 6 bases, with 18 bases left in between. The CDR3 reads CASSPSGGTGNSPLHF. CDR3 DNA: TGTGCCAGCAGCCCTTCTGGGGGGACCGGTAATTCACCCCTCCACTTT.

V usage is TRBV9 and J usage is TRBJ2-1; 11 positions agree with TRBD2. CDR1 is SGDLS and CDR2 is YYNGEE in the germline V gene. The J segment lost 8 bases and the V segment lost 3 bases, leaving 13 bases of the junction unmatched. The CDR3 has 17 residues. The CDR3 coding sequence is TGTGCCAGCAGCGCCGCCCGGACTAGCGGGCTACAGGATGAGCAGTTCTTC. Translated: CASSAARTSGLQDEQFF.

This clone was detected once. The chain has TRBV15 and TRBJ2-3; 14 bases are a match to TRBD2. CDR3 length: 16 amino acids. Unmatched junction bases numbered 3, after V lost 4 bases and J lost 3 bases. Germline values: CDR1 LNHNV, CDR2 YYDKDF (reference sequence). This CDR3 is CATSTGTSGSTDTQYF. CDR3 sequence (DNA): TGTGCCACCAGCACCGGGACTAGCGGGAGTACAGATACGCAGTATTTT.

This chain uses TRBV5-1 with TRBJ1-5, with D unclear. Germline V gene data show CDR1 as SGHRS and CDR2 as YFSETQ. CDR3 length equals 14 residues. The ends were cut back, 0 bases at V and 7 bases at J, with 11 bases in the middle. The CDR3 spells CASSLGSGIQPQHF. The DNA of the CDR3 is TGCGCCAGCAGCTTGGGGTCGGGAATCCAGCCCCAGCATTTT. Looking up the rest from reference TRBV5-1 and TRBJ1-5 gives the full variable domain: KAGVTQTPRYLIKTRGQQVTLSCSPISGHRSVSWYQQTPGQGLQFLFEYFSETQRNKGNFPGRFSGRQFSNSRSEMNVSTLELGDSALYLCASSLGSGIQPQHFGDGTRLSIL.

The gene calls are TRBV6-2 or TRBV6-3 and TRBJ2-1; TRBD2 agrees at 11 bases. The CDR3 contains 15 residues. The V gene's germline CDR1 is MNHEY and CDR2 SVGEGT. The V segment lost 5 bases and the J segment 9 bases; nucleotides outside the gene matches: 9. In DNA form, the CDR3 reads TGTGCCAGCAGTGATAGCGGGAGGGCCGTAAGTGAGCAGTTCTTC. It specifies CASSDSGRAVSEQFF.

This clone occurred a few times. CDR3 region: CAISAGTGWGTEAFF. For the CDR3, the DNA is TGTGCCATCAGTGCCGGGACAGGTTGGGGCACTGAAGCTTTCTTT. This chain uses TRBV10-3 with TRBJ1-1; the match to TRBD1 covers 8 bases. This CDR3 is built from 15 residues. The ends lost 4 bases at V and 4 bases at J; junction bases unmatched: 8. Germline loops: CDR1 ENHRY, CDR2 SYGVKD.

The genes are TRBV29-1 and TRBJ1-1; the D gene is possibly TRBD1 (6 bases). The V end lost 2 bases, the J end lost 0 bases, and 7 bases lay between the germline ends. The CDR3 has 13 amino acids. Germline V lookup: CDR1 SQVTM, CDR2 ANQGSEA. CDR3 nucleotide sequence: TGCAGCGTTGAAAGGGGGATGAACACTGAAGCTTTCTTT. Protein product: CSVERGMNTEAFF.

J is TRBJ1-4 and V is TRBV3-1 (or the pseudogene TRBV3-2); D remains unclear. CDR3 length equals 11 residues. Germline CDR1 reads LGHDT; CDR2 reads YNNKEL (reference sequence). Trimming cost V 6 bases and J 15 bases, with 14 bases left between them. CDR3 nucleotide sequence: TGTGCCAGCAGAGACCGGGAAAAGGTGTTTTTT. Its protein is CASRDREKVFF.

The CDR3 region is CASSLRTGTYEQYF. The CDR3 DNA reads as TGCGCCAGCAGCTTGAGGACAGGGACCTACGAGCAGTACTTC. The V gene is TRBV5-1, the J gene TRBJ2-7, with 8 nucleotides matching TRBD1. The CDR3 runs 14 residues. From germline, CDR1 is SGHRS and CDR2 YFSETQ. V dropped 1 base and J dropped 2; count of bases not matched to a gene: 2.

The J gene is TRBJ2-2, the V gene TRBV5-6; D might be TRBD1 (6 bases). The CDR3 has 16 residues. Germline V gene data show CDR1 as SGHDT and CDR2 as YYEEEE. V lost 3 bases and J lost 5, with 17 bases in between. CDR3 region: CASSWGQVPGTGELFF. Written as DNA, the CDR3 is TGTGCCAGCAGCTGGGGGCAGGTGCCGGGAACCGGGGAGCTGTTTTTT.

The chain carries TRBV15 and TRBJ1-2; tentatively, D is TRBD1 (5 bases). CDR1 is LNHNV, CDR2 YYDKDF, per germline (reference sequence). There are 14 residues in the CDR3. V was cut by 3 bases and J by 14 bases, with 22 bases left in between. The CDR3 reads CATSSKGSGQGETF. CDR3 sequence (DNA): TGTGCCACCAGCAGCAAAGGGTCGGGTCAGGGCGAAACCTTC.

This chain uses TRBV3-1 (or the pseudogene TRBV3-2) with TRBJ2-7; D unclear. CDR3 length equals 15 residues. Germline lookup yields CDR1 LGHDT and CDR2 YNNKEL (reference sequence). Deletions cut 2 bases from V and 5 bases from J, with 16 bases between. The CDR3 region is CASSQTETFQDEQYF. The CDR3 DNA is TGTGCCAGCAGCCAAACCGAGACATTTCAAGACGAGCAGTACTTC.

The chain is built from TRBV6-6 and TRBJ2-1; 12 bases match TRBD2. V gave up 4 bases and J gave up 6 bases; unmatched junction bases: 7. The CDR3 extends over 16 amino acids. Germline CDR1 and CDR2: MNHNY and SVGAGI (reference sequence). The CDR3 DNA is TGTGCCAGCAGTTCCTCCGGGACTAGCGGGCTCAATGAGCAGTTCTTC. This sequence encodes CASSSSGTSGLNEQFF.

The J gene is TRBJ1-1, the V gene TRBV5-1; 9 nucleotides match TRBD1. This CDR3 is 16 amino acids long. Germline CDR1 reads SGHRS; CDR2 reads YFSETQ. V was pared by 3 bases and J by 3 bases, with 9 bases of the junction left unmatched. The CDR3 sequence: CASSWDPTGGDTEAFF. CDR3 coding DNA: TGCGCCAGCAGCTGGGACCCCACAGGGGGCGACACTGAAGCTTTCTTT.

The chain's CDR3 is CASSIQPGLSSSYNSPLHF. In DNA, the CDR3 is TGTGCCAGTAGTATACAACCGGGACTTTCGAGCTCCTATAATTCACCCCTCCACTTT. The chain recombines TRBV19 with TRBJ1-6, with D maybe TRBD1 (5 bases). V shed 2 bases and J shed 0 bases, with 17 bases lying between them. The CDR3 has 19 residues. Germline CDR1 is LNHDA and CDR2 is SQIVND (reference sequence).